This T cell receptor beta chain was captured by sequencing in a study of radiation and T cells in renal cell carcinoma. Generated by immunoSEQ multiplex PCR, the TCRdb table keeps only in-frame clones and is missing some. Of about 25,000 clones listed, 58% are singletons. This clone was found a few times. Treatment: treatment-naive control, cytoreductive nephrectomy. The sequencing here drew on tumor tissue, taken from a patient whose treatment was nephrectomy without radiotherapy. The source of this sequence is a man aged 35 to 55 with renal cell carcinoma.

The CDR3 is CAWSGDYGTEAFF. The CDR3 bases are TGTGCCTGGTCCGGGGACTACGGCACTGAAGCTTTCTTT. This chain connects TRBV30 to TRBJ1-1; a weak D match, TRBD1 (5 bases). This CDR3 is built from 13 residues. V lost 5 bases and J 4 bases, leaving 14 bases between the germline ends. Germline-derived CDR1 and CDR2 are GTSNPN and SVGIG (reference sequence).